These 15 T cell receptor beta chains share one sample of origin, sequenced in a study of a mutant IDH1 vaccine in newly diagnosed glioma. No antigen is known for these receptors. Sample time point: week 11, during vaccination. Every vaccination contained 300 ug of the mutant IDH1 20-mer peptide and was paired with topical imiquimod. The assay was immunoSEQ multiplex PCR, and TCRdb's table has in-frame clones only and misses some. There are 110,000 or so clones in the sample; almost 90% occur only once, and 0.6% to 0.75% lies in the top ten. Specimen: PBMCs, collected from a glioma patient whose treatment included an IDH1 peptide vaccine. Every receptor here comes from a woman in her forties or fifties with glioma.

This chain links TRBV7-9 with TRBJ2-3; D may be TRBD1 (6 bases). Germline assignment: CDR1 SEHNR and CDR2 FQNEAQ (reference sequence). Trimming stripped 5 bases from V and 0 bases from J, with 15 bases between. This CDR3 comprises 16 residues. The CDR3 region is CASSPFRQASTDTQYF. The CDR3 DNA follows: TGTGCCAGCAGCCCCTTTAGACAGGCCAGCACAGATACGCAGTATTTT.

V gene TRBV29-1 combines with J gene TRBJ1-5; D may be TRBD1 (6 bases). Looked up from germline, CDR1 is SQVTM and CDR2 is ANQGSEA. Trimming cost V 4 bases and J 7 bases, with 14 bases left between them. The CDR3 is made up of 13 amino acids. In DNA, the CDR3 is TGCAGCGTTGGGGAGACAGGAGCCCAGCCCCAGCATTTT. It yields the protein CSVGETGAQPQHF.

J is TRBJ2-7 and V is TRBV11-2; possibly TRBD1 or TRBD2 for D (5 bases each). Germline V gene lookup returns CDR1 SGHAT and CDR2 FQNNGV. V was shortened by 4 bases and J by 0 bases, with 16 bases between the two germline ends. The CDR3 is 16 amino acids. For the CDR3, the DNA is TGTGCCAGCAGCTATCGAGGGACCAGGAGCTCCTACGAGCAGTACTTC. Translation gives CASSYRGTRSSYEQYF.

The chain couples TRBV19 to TRBJ2-1; possibly TRBD1 for D (5 bases). The CDR3 runs to 15 residues. Germline V CDR1 and CDR2: LNHDA, SQIVND (reference sequence). The V and J ends lost 5 bases and 9 bases respectively, with 20 bases between them. This CDR3 reads CASSYRRLTDGEQFF. The DNA for the CDR3 is TGTGCCAGTAGTTACAGGCGTCTGACCGATGGTGAGCAGTTCTTC.

This clone was recorded once. This chain links TRBV6-5 with TRBJ2-7; 8 nucleotides match TRBD1. V gave up 4 bases and J gave up 0 bases; unmatched junction bases: 2. Germline V gene sequence: CDR1 MNHEY, CDR2 SVGAGI. This CDR3 has 14 residues. The CDR3 reads CASSWDRSSYEQYF. The CDR3 DNA is TGTGCCAGCAGTTGGGACAGGTCCTCCTACGAGCAGTACTTC.

This chain links TRBV9 with TRBJ1-1; D ambiguous. With 0 bases removed from V and 1 base from J, the gap between germline ends came to 7 bases. This CDR3 comprises 14 residues. CDR1 and CDR2 (germline): SGDLS, YYNGEE. The CDR3 DNA reads TGTGCCAGCAGCGTAGGGGCAGCGAACACTGAAGCTTTCTTT. This translates into CASSVGAANTEAFF.

This chain's CDR3 is CASSSHYSSNEKLFF. The CDR3 bases are TGTGCCAGCAGCTCCCACTACAGTTCTAATGAAAAACTGTTTTTT. The gene calls are TRBV9 and TRBJ1-4; D is ambiguous. The CDR3 is made up of 15 amino acids. The germline gives CDR1 SGDLS, CDR2 YYNGEE. V was pared by 4 bases and J by 3 bases, with 13 bases between.

The chain is built from TRBV18 and TRBJ1-5, with TRBD1 matching 10 bases. CDR1 KGHSH and CDR2 LQKENI come from the germline V gene. The CDR3 sequence is 16 residues long. J lost 3 bases, V lost 2 bases, and 4 bases had no gene match. The CDR3 bases are TGTGCCAGCTCACCAACCGGGACAGGGGTCAATCAGCCCCAGCATTTT. It codes for CASSPTGTGVNQPQHF. Using reference TRBV18 and TRBJ1-5 for the parts outside the CDR3, the full variable domain is NAGVMQNPRHLVRRRGQEARLRCSPMKGHSHVYWYRQLPEEGLKFMVYLQKENIIDESGMPKERFSAEFPKEGPSILRIQQVVRGDSAAYFCASSPTGTGVNQPQHFGDGTRLSIL.

The genes are TRBV9 and TRBJ2-1; TRBD2 aligns across 13 bases. This CDR3 is built from 17 residues. Trimming at V came to 4 bases and at J to 5 bases, leaving 9 bases not matched to a gene. Per the germline V gene, CDR1 is SGDLS and CDR2 is YYNGEE. CDR3 amino acids: CASSPSPGLAGDNEQFF. CDR3 bases: TGTGCCAGCAGCCCGTCCCCCGGACTAGCGGGAGACAATGAGCAGTTCTTC. Using reference TRBV9 and TRBJ2-1 for the parts outside the CDR3, the full variable domain is DSGVTQTPKHLITATGQRVTLRCSPRSGDLSVYWYQQSLDQGLQFLIQYYNGEERAKGNILERFSAQQFPDLHSELNLSSLELGDSALYFCASSPSPGLAGDNEQFFGPGTRLTVL.

The chain uses TRBV7-8 and TRBJ1-2; D unresolved. Trimming removed 5 bases at V and 7 bases at J, with 17 bases between. The CDR3 is made up of 14 amino acids. The germline gives CDR1 SGHVS, CDR2 FQNEAQ. The CDR3 bases are TGTGCCAGCAGCCTGGACGGATCTCTGGCTGGCTACACCTTC. It specifies CASSLDGSLAGYTF.

The chain is built from TRBV19 and TRBJ2-1; D gene uncertain. V gave up 3 bases and J gave up 6 bases, with 12 bases separating them. The CDR3 loop spans 14 amino acids. CDR1 is LNHDA and CDR2 is SQIVND in the germline V gene (reference sequence). CDR3 in amino acids: CASSIPESVNEQFF. The CDR3 DNA reads as TGTGCCAGTAGTATCCCAGAATCCGTCAATGAGCAGTTCTTC.

The rearrangement uses TRBV7-9 and TRBJ2-3; D is uncertain. V lost 2 bases, J lost 0 bases, and 9 bases lay in between. This CDR3 is built from 15 residues. Germline V gene data show CDR1 as SEHNR and CDR2 as FQNEAQ (reference sequence). Here the CDR3 reads CASSLSRLSTDTQYF. As DNA, the CDR3 is TGTGCCAGCAGCTTATCCCGGCTAAGCACAGATACGCAGTATTTT.

This chain uses TRBV6-5 with TRBJ2-1; D is unclear. Germline V gene lookup returns CDR1 MNHEY and CDR2 SVGAGI. V shed 1 base and J shed 7 bases, with 5 bases lying between them. There are 12 residues in the CDR3. Written as DNA, the CDR3 is TGTGCCAGCAGTTACTGGGGAAATGAGCAGTTCTTC. Protein: CASSYWGNEQFF.

This rearrangement joins TRBV28 to TRBJ2-7, with TRBD2 matching over 13 bases. The CDR3 sequence is 15 residues long. With V trimmed by 5 bases and J by 3 bases, 4 bases remained unmatched. Germline V CDR1 and CDR2: MDHEN, SYDVKM. CDR3 residues: CASSIRTSGSYEQYF. The CDR3 nucleotides are TGTGCCAGCAGTATCAGGACTAGCGGGAGCTACGAGCAGTACTTC.

The gene calls are TRBV9 and TRBJ1-1; D remains ambiguous. The germline V and J ends were trimmed by 0 bases and 3 bases, with 9 bases remaining between them. Germline loops: CDR1 SGDLS, CDR2 YYNGEE. The CDR3 has 14 residues. The CDR3: CASSVGGWDTEAFF. The CDR3 DNA sequence: TGTGCCAGCAGCGTAGGGGGATGGGACACTGAAGCTTTCTTT.